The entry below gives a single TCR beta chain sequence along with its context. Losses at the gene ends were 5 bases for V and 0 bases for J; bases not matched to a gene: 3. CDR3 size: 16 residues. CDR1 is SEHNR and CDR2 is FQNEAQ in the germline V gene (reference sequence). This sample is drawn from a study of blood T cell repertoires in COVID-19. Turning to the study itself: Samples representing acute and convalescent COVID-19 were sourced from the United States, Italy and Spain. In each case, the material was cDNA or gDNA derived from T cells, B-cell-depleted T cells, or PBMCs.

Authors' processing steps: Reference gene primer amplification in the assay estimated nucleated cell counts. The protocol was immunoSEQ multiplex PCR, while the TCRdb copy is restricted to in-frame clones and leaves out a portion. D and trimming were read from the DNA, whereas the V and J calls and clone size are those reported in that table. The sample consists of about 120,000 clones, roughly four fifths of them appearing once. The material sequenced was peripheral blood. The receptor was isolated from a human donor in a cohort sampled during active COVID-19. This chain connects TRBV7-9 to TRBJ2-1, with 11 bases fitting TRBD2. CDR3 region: CASSPTSGDSYNEQFF. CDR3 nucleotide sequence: TGTGCCAGCAGCCCGACTAGCGGGGACTCCTACAATGAGCAGTTCTTC.